The clone carrying this TCR beta chain has only a few counts. Its cognate antigen is unknown. This specimen comes from a study of identical twins. General study findings and limits: Recombination models fit unrelated individuals' TCR alpha sharing but underestimated twins'. Beta clonotypes that were abundant in cord blood contained fewer insertions, a pattern absent from memory repertoires. The analysis was cross-sectional rather than longitudinal within donors.

CDR1 and CDR2 from the germline V gene are LGHNA and YNFKEQ. The CDR3 is made up of 14 amino acids. Trimming removed 4 bases at V and 11 bases at J, with 20 bases between. A universal primer site was created by template switching, with the cDNA bearing unique molecular identifiers. TCRdb re-analysed the 5' RACE reads in MiXCR, keeping a single row per CDR3 protein. The sample includes some 1,700,000 distinct CDR3 sequences, 25% to 35% of them seen just once. Material: cord blood. The TCR originated in a newborn girl in good health. The rearrangement uses TRBV4-2 and TRBJ2-5; tentatively, D is TRBD2 (6 bases). The CDR3: CASSPDSGDFGQYF. The CDR3 DNA reads TGTGCCAGCAGCCCAGATTCCGGGGACTTCGGGCAGTACTTC.